This T cell receptor (beta chain) is drawn from a study of OX40 agonist ivuxolimab in advanced cancers. Using immunoSEQ multiplex PCR, the repertoire was profiled, and TCRdb retains in-frame clones only, with some absent. The table lists 96,000 or so clones, roughly four fifths of them singletons. V was clipped by 7 bases and J by 4 bases, with 8 bases between them. Germline loops: CDR1 MNHEY, CDR2 SVGAGI. This CDR3 contains 13 residues. The clonotype originates from an adult with an advanced solid tumor such as melanoma, head and neck, liver or kidney cancer. V usage is TRBV6-5 and J usage is TRBJ1-6; no reliable D call. Sequencing used CD4+ or CD8+ T cells sorted from blood, obtained in a trial of the OX40 agonist ivuxolimab. The CDR3 spells CASNTAYNSPLHF. CDR3 in DNA: TGTGCCAGCAATACAGCATATAATTCACCCCTCCACTTT.